These 29 T cell receptor beta chains originate from one sample sequenced in a study of CD8 T cells in Susac syndrome. When the RNA was reverse transcribed, random hexamers were used with an input of roughly 0.5 to 1 ug. From the immunoSEQ multiplex PCR reads, TCRdb called clonotypes with MiXCR, one entry per CDR3 protein. The sample shows about 70,000 distinct CDR3 sequences, 95% of them seen only once. The specimen sequenced was CD8+ T cells from PBMCs. Receptors were obtained from a human donor in good health.

This chain links TRBV25-1 with TRBJ1-5; D is perhaps TRBD1 (5 bases). The CDR3 runs to 15 residues. The germline CDR1 and CDR2 sequences are MGHDK and SYGVNS. V lost 2 bases and J 9 bases, leaving 17 bases between the germline ends. The chain's CDR3 is CASSEPSRAPWPQHF. CDR3 nucleotides: TGTGCCAGCAGTGAACCATCCAGGGCTCCATGGCCCCAGCATTTT.

The V and J genes are TRBV4-1 and TRBJ2-7; D gene ambiguous. The germline V gene has CDR1 MGHRA and CDR2 YSYEKL. Trimming pared 0 bases from V and 6 bases from J, leaving 9 bases between. This CDR3 is built from 13 residues. The CDR3 DNA reads as TGCGCCAGCAGCCAAGATCCAGTCGGCGAGCAGTACTTC. Protein: CASSQDPVGEQYF.

The CDR3 spells CASSPRGGGEQYF. The CDR3 nucleotides are TGTGCCAGCAGTCCCCGCGGGGGAGGCGAGCAGTACTTC. The chain has TRBV12-3 or TRBV12-4 and TRBJ2-7, with 7 nucleotides matching TRBD2. J was trimmed by 6 bases and V by 5 bases; bases with no gene match: 7. This CDR3 has 13 amino acids.

The genes are TRBV29-1 and TRBJ2-1; weak D call: TRBD2 (6 bases). The CDR3 length is 16 residues. V lost 0 bases and J lost 0, with 12 bases in between. CDR1 is SQVTM, CDR2 ANQGSEA, per germline. CDR3 residues: CSVEEAGSSSYNEQFF. The CDR3 bases are TGCAGCGTTGAAGAGGCGGGATCCAGCTCCTACAATGAGCAGTTCTTC.

The CDR3 DNA is TGCGCCAGCAGCACCACAGGGACCGGGGAGCTGTTTTTT. It encodes CASSTTGTGELFF. The chain couples TRBV5-1 to TRBJ2-2; TRBD1 might be the D (6 bases). CDR3 length equals 13 residues. CDR1 and CDR2 (germline): SGHRS, YFSETQ. V dropped 4 bases and J dropped 5 bases, with 9 bases sitting between them.

The V gene is TRBV7-9, the J gene TRBJ2-3; unclear D gene. CDR3 length equals 12 residues. The germline V and J ends were trimmed by 8 bases and 2 bases, with 8 bases remaining between them. Germline V gene lookup returns CDR1 SEHNR and CDR2 FQNEAQ (reference sequence). CDR3 residues: CASGLYTDTQYF. CDR3 sequence (DNA): TGTGCCAGCGGATTGTACACAGATACGCAGTATTTT. Using reference TRBV7-9 and TRBJ2-3 for the parts outside the CDR3, the full variable domain is DTGVSQNPRHKITKRGQNVTFRCDPISEHNRLYWYRQTLGQGPEFLTYFQNEAQLEKSRLLSDRFSAERPKGSFSTLEIQRTEQGDSAMYLCASGLYTDTQYFGPGTRLTVL.

The chain has TRBV3-1 and TRBJ1-2; no clear D gene. The CDR3 length is 17 residues. Trimming took off 0 bases at V and 3 bases at J, with 17 bases between the two ends. Germline CDR1 and CDR2: LGHDT and YNNKEL (reference sequence). The CDR3 region is CASSQEPDAHPDYGYTF. The CDR3, as DNA: TGTGCCAGCAGCCAAGAACCCGATGCCCATCCGGACTATGGCTACACCTTC.

This chain uses TRBV9 with TRBJ2-7, with D perhaps being TRBD1 or TRBD2 (5 bases each). V was clipped by 4 bases and J by 1 base, with 12 bases between them. Germline values: CDR1 SGDLS, CDR2 YYNGEE. The CDR3 has 14 residues. CDR3 sequence: CASSTRDESYEQYF. The CDR3 nucleotides read TGTGCCAGCAGCACCCGGGACGAGTCCTACGAGCAGTACTTC.

This chain connects TRBV4-3 to TRBJ2-1, with 10 bases aligning to TRBD2. The J segment lost 6 bases and the V segment lost 0 bases, leaving 5 bases of the junction unmatched. The length of the CDR3 is 16 residues. Germline-derived CDR1 and CDR2 are LGHNA and YSLEER. The CDR3 DNA reads TGCGCCAGCAGCCAAGATCTTTCTAGCGGGGGCAATGAGCAGTTCTTC. The encoded protein is CASSQDLSSGGNEQFF.

This rearrangement joins TRBV7-9 to TRBJ1-1; D unresolved. Germline V lookup: CDR1 SEHNR, CDR2 FQNEAQ (reference sequence). This CDR3 has 12 amino acids. V was pared by 5 bases and J by 5 bases, with 9 bases between. For the CDR3, the DNA is TGTGCCAGCAGCCACGGATGGACTGAAGCTTTCTTT. Translated, it gives CASSHGWTEAFF.

This clonotype was observed a single time. The chain employs TRBV19 and TRBJ2-7, with TRBD2 matching 10 bases. From germline, CDR1 is LNHDA and CDR2 SQIVND (reference sequence). The V gene end was trimmed by 6 bases and the J gene end by 5 bases; junction bases not matched to a gene: 10. This CDR3 spans 15 amino acids. The CDR3 nucleotides read TGTGCCAGTAGAGGAGCGGGGGGGTTGATCCACGAGCAGTACTTC. Encoded protein: CASRGAGGLIHEQYF.

This clonotype was recorded only once. The V and J genes are TRBV13 and TRBJ1-1; the D is unclear. CDR3 length equals 14 residues. Germline-derived CDR1 and CDR2 are PRHDT and FYEKMQ (reference sequence). Trimming took off 5 bases at V and 1 base at J, with 11 bases between the two ends. The CDR3 is CASSLWTGNTEAFF. The CDR3 bases are TGTGCCAGCAGCCTCTGGACGGGGAACACTGAAGCTTTCTTT.

The CDR3 is CAWSVQLNNEQFF. CDR3 coding DNA: TGTGCCTGGAGTGTACAACTCAACAATGAGCAGTTCTTC. This chain links TRBV30 with TRBJ2-1, with D uncertain. The CDR3 contains 13 residues. Between the trimmed V and J ends, which lost 0 bases and 5 bases, there was a span of 8 bases. Germline values: CDR1 GTSNPN, CDR2 SVGIG (reference sequence). Full variable domain (missing parts from reference TRBV30 and TRBJ2-1): SQTIHQWPATLVQPVGSPLSLECTVEGTSNPNLYWYRQAAGRGLQLLFYSVGIGQISSEVPQNLSASRPQDRQFILSSKKLLLSDSGFYLCAWSVQLNNEQFFGPGTRLTVL.

The V call is TRBV6-5, the J call TRBJ2-1, with unresolved D. Germline V gene sequence: CDR1 MNHEY, CDR2 SVGAGI. The ends were cut back, 7 bases at V and 3 bases at J, with 10 bases in the middle. The CDR3 has 13 residues. Here the CDR3 DNA reads TGTGCCAGCAAAGAAGGGCTCTACAATGAGCAGTTCTTC. Translating gives CASKEGLYNEQFF.

This clonotype was counted once. The V call is TRBV13, the J call TRBJ2-5; the D gene is possibly TRBD1 (5 bases). The CDR3 sequence is 15 residues long. Germline CDR1 PRHDT, CDR2 FYEKMQ (reference sequence). Trimming left V 5 bases short and J 3 bases short, with 16 bases between. CDR3 sequence reads: CASSDVLDSKETQYF. The CDR3, as DNA: TGTGCCAGCAGCGACGTGCTCGACAGTAAAGAGACCCAGTACTTC.

The V and J genes are TRBV9 and TRBJ2-5; D not certain. V lost 1 base and J lost 1, with 8 bases in between. The CDR3 loop spans 14 amino acids. CDR1 is SGDLS, CDR2 YYNGEE, per germline. The CDR3 bases are TGTGCCAGCAGCGTAAGAGACATCCAAGAGACCCAGTACTTC. Protein: CASSVRDIQETQYF.

The V call is TRBV4-1, the J call TRBJ2-4, with D possibly TRBD2 on 5 matching bases. The germline V gene has CDR1 MGHRA and CDR2 YSYEKL. V dropped 4 bases and J dropped 8 bases, with 9 bases sitting between them. The CDR3 spans 12 residues. The CDR3 loop is CASSLTSDIQYF. DNA for the CDR3: TGCGCCAGCAGCCTCACTAGTGACATTCAGTACTTC.

This clonotype was detected once. This chain connects TRBV3-1 to TRBJ2-5; 8 positions match TRBD2. The ends lost 1 base at V and 5 bases at J; junction bases unmatched: 12. Germline V gene data show CDR1 as LGHDT and CDR2 as YNNKEL (reference sequence). The length of the CDR3 is 17 residues. CDR3 residues: CASSQAELADLGETQYF. The CDR3 DNA follows: TGTGCCAGCAGCCAAGCGGAACTAGCGGATTTAGGGGAGACCCAGTACTTC.

The chain combines TRBV9 with TRBJ1-6; possibly TRBD1 for D (5 bases). CDR3 length: 20 amino acids. Germline V gives CDR1 SGDLS, CDR2 YYNGEE. The V and J ends lost 1 base and 0 bases respectively, with 20 bases between them. The CDR3 bases are TGTGCCAGCAGCGTATCTGTGGGGGAAGAGGAAAGCTCCTATAATTCACCCCTCCACTTT. It encodes CASSVSVGEEESSYNSPLHF. Supplemented by reference TRBV9 and TRBJ1-6, the full variable domain reads DSGVTQTPKHLITATGQRVTLRCSPRSGDLSVYWYQQSLDQGLQFLIQYYNGEERAKGNILERFSAQQFPDLHSELNLSSLELGDSALYFCASSVSVGEEESSYNSPLHFGNGTRLTVT.

DNA for the CDR3: TGTGCCAGCAGCACGAGTTCCGGGACTACCAGTACCTACGAGCAGTACTTC. Its protein is CASSTSSGTTSTYEQYF. The chain combines TRBV7-6 with TRBJ2-7; 7 nucleotides match TRBD2. Germline values: CDR1 SGHVS, CDR2 FNYEAQ. Unmatched junction bases numbered 15, after V lost 5 bases and J lost 2 bases. CDR3 length: 17 residues.

The gene calls are TRBV20-1 and TRBJ2-7; TRBD2 matches at 10 bases. Germline CDR1 reads DFQATT; CDR2 reads SNEGSKA (reference sequence). There are 14 residues in the CDR3. With 4 bases clipped from V and 6 bases from J, the junction kept 9 bases outside the gene matches. The CDR3 here is CSATQGTSAGEQYF. CDR3 DNA sequence: TGCAGTGCTACCCAGGGGACTAGCGCGGGCGAGCAGTACTTC.

V and J are TRBV12-3 or TRBV12-4 and TRBJ1-1; D not resolved. This CDR3 spans 13 amino acids. The V end was cut by 10 bases, the J end by 1 base, with 13 bases between. The CDR3 spells CATRDGPNTEAFF. In DNA form, the CDR3 reads TGTGCCACCAGAGACGGCCCGAACACTGAAGCTTTCTTT.

The chain couples TRBV9 to TRBJ2-7, with D hard to call. Germline V CDR1 and CDR2: SGDLS, YYNGEE. Trimming took 0 bases from V and 1 from J, leaving 8 bases between them. The CDR3 covers 14 residues. CDR3 in DNA: TGTGCCAGCAGCGTAGTTCCAGAGTCCTACGAGCAGTACTTC. Its translation: CASSVVPESYEQYF.

V usage is TRBV3-1 and J usage is TRBJ2-7; TRBD2 might be the D (7 bases). Germline CDR1 LGHDT, CDR2 YNNKEL (reference sequence). Trimming took 2 bases from V and 5 from J, leaving 13 bases between them. This CDR3 contains 14 residues. In DNA, the CDR3 is TGTGCCAGCAGCCAAACCGGCGGGGGCCACGAGCAGTACGTC. Protein product: CASSQTGGGHEQYV.

This clonotype has a single count. The V call is TRBV7-9, the J call TRBJ2-7; D perhaps matches TRBD2 (6 bases). Per germline, CDR1 SEHNR and CDR2 FQNEAQ (reference sequence). The CDR3 has 13 residues. V lost 4 bases and J 5 bases, leaving 12 bases between the germline ends. CDR3 DNA: TGTGCCAGCAGCTATATCCGGGGGAACGAGCAGTACTTC. Its protein is CASSYIRGNEQYF. The full variable domain, its missing parts supplied by reference TRBV7-9 and TRBJ2-7, is DTGVSQNPRHKITKRGQNVTFRCDPISEHNRLYWYRQTLGQGPEFLTYFQNEAQLEKSRLLSDRFSAERPKGSFSTLEIQRTEQGDSAMYLCASSYIRGNEQYFGPGTRLTVT.

The chain joins TRBV7-6 to TRBJ2-5, with D tentatively TRBD2 (6 bases). V was cut by 4 bases and J by 1 base, with 13 bases left in between. Germline V lookup: CDR1 SGHVS, CDR2 FNYEAQ. The CDR3 runs to 15 residues. CDR3 region: CASSSLGEAQETQYF. The CDR3 bases are TGTGCCAGCAGCTCCCTTGGGGAGGCCCAAGAGACCCAGTACTTC.

V usage is TRBV12-3 or TRBV12-4 and J usage is TRBJ2-5, with unresolved D. The CDR3 runs to 13 residues. V lost 10 bases, J lost 2 bases, and 14 bases lay in between. Here the CDR3 reads CAIRPGKQETQYF. CDR3 nucleotide sequence: TGTGCCATCCGTCCTGGAAAGCAAGAGACCCAGTACTTC.

The CDR3 is CASSRGNGDSPYNEQFF. The CDR3 coding sequence is TGTGCCAGCAGCCGCGGGAATGGAGATTCACCCTACAATGAGCAGTTCTTC. This chain uses TRBV7-9 with TRBJ2-1; tentatively, D is TRBD2 (6 bases). Germline CDR1 reads SEHNR; CDR2 reads FQNEAQ (reference sequence). The CDR3 covers 17 residues. Trimming shortened V by 5 bases and J by 2 bases, and 19 bases separated the two germline ends.

The DNA of the CDR3 is TGCGCCAGCAGCCAAGAGGCCACTAGCGGGGGCTCGTCCGGGACCCAGTACTTC. It codes for CASSQEATSGGSSGTQYF. The chain uses TRBV4-1 and TRBJ2-5; the match to TRBD2 covers 11 bases. In germline, CDR1 is MGHRA, CDR2 YSYEKL. The CDR3 is 18 amino acids. Germline trimming cut 0 bases from V and 7 bases from J; bases unmatched to any gene: 13.